The 2 T cell receptor beta chains in this list originate from one sample, sequenced in a study of technical replicates of blood from a handful of donors. The repertoire was sequenced with immunoSEQ multiplex PCR; TCRdb's copy has only in-frame clones and lacks some. The profile covers tens of thousands of clones, with 90% to 95% appearing a single time and over 0.25% taken by the ten largest. Sequenced input: T cells isolated from PBMCs. The receptors shown here come from a human donor in good health.

The chain couples TRBV9 to TRBJ2-7, with TRBD1 identical over 8 bases. V shed 4 bases and J 4 bases; nucleotides not matched to a gene: 7. The CDR3 extends over 14 amino acids. CDR1 is SGDLS, CDR2 YYNGEE, per germline. CDR3 nucleotides: TGTGCCAGCAGCATCGGGACAGGTCAATACGAGCAGTACTTC. The encoded protein is CASSIGTGQYEQYF.

The genes are TRBV9 and TRBJ2-2, with 8 nucleotides matching TRBD2. The CDR3 is 15 amino acids. The germline gives CDR1 SGDLS, CDR2 YYNGEE. Trimming removed 2 bases from V and 7 bases from J; junction bases left unmatched: 7. DNA for the CDR3: TGTGCCAGCAGCGTTAGCGGGGTTTCTAGCGGGGAGCTGTTTTTT. Translation: CASSVSGVSSGELFF. Full variable domain (outside the CDR3, taken from reference TRBV9 and TRBJ2-2): DSGVTQTPKHLITATGQRVTLRCSPRSGDLSVYWYQQSLDQGLQFLIQYYNGEERAKGNILERFSAQQFPDLHSELNLSSLELGDSALYFCASSVSGVSSGELFFGEGSRLTVL.